The 20 T cell receptor beta chains below come from one sample, sequenced in a study of T cells in women clearing cervical HPV infection. Profiled with immunoSEQ multiplex PCR; TCRdb holds only in-frame clones, not every one. There are 35,000 to 45,000 clones in the sample, with 1.2% held by the top ten. Sequenced: blood buffy coat. These receptor sequences come from a woman between 18 and 69 years old with a cervical HPV16 infection that either progressed to CIN3+ or cleared (not recorded which).

As to this clone: Sequencing ends 3 residues short of the CDR3 end; the germline J gene provides the rest. The chain recombines TRBV20-1 with TRBJ2-3, with 8 bases that match TRBD1. This CDR3 is built from 16 residues. The germline V gene has CDR1 DFQATT and CDR2 SNEGSKA (reference sequence). After removal of 5 bases from V and 3 bases from J, the junction contained 13 bases not matched to a gene. The CDR3 is CSAAVFQGARTDTQYF. The sequenced CDR3 bases are TGCAGTGCTGCCGTATTTCAGGGGGCTCGTACAGATACG.

About this clone itself: The read finishes 3 residues shy of the CDR3 end, and the germline J gene is used to complete it. The chain links TRBV5-6 to TRBJ2-5; a possible D gene is TRBD2 (5 bases). This CDR3 region has 14 residues. V lost 4 bases, J lost 2 bases, and 12 bases lay in between. Germline values: CDR1 SGHDT, CDR2 YYEEEE. The CDR3 protein is CASSPLGQQETQYF. The DNA read from the CDR3 is TGTGCCAGCAGCCCACTAGGGCAACAAGAGACC.

The part of the CDR3 DNA that was read is TGTGCCAGTAGTATAAACGGGGGACCCTACAATGAG. Translating gives CASSINGGPYNE. The full CDR3 reads CASSINGGPYNEQFF. V gene TRBV19 combines with J gene TRBJ2-1, with D possibly TRBD2 on 6 matching bases. The read terminates 3 residues ahead of where the CDR3 ends, so the germline J gene completes it. CDR3 length: 15 residues. The germline gives CDR1 LNHDA, CDR2 SQIVND (reference sequence). V shed 2 bases and J shed 2 bases, with 10 bases lying between them.

In regard to this clone: The CDR3 extends 3 residues past the end of the read, so its final part is completed from the germline J gene. The rearrangement joins TRBV6-2 or TRBV6-3 to TRBJ2-3; 7 bases are a match to TRBD2. Losses at the gene ends were 6 bases for V and 5 bases for J; bases not matched to a gene: 5. Germline-derived CDR1 and CDR2 are MNHEY and SVGEGT. This CDR3 has 13 residues. CDR3 residues: CASRAGMGDTQYF. The sequenced part of the CDR3 DNA is TGTGCCAGCAGAGCGGGAATGGGAGATACG.

Remarks on this clone: The CDR3 end lies 3 residues beyond the end of the read and is filled in from the germline J gene. The chain is built from TRBV10-3 and TRBJ2-2; TRBD2 aligns across 10 bases. The length of the CDR3 is 17 residues. V shed 6 bases and J 5 bases; nucleotides not matched to a gene: 12. From germline, CDR1 is ENHRY and CDR2 SYGVKD. The CDR3 loop reads CAIRGVAGGERTGELFF. The sequenced part of the CDR3 DNA is TGTGCCATCAGAGGTGTAGCGGGGGGAGAGAGGACCGGGGAG.

Turning to this clone: The read ends 3 residues before the CDR3 terminus; that terminus is restored from the germline J gene. The rearrangement uses TRBV20-1 and TRBJ2-7, with TRBD1 identical over 7 bases. Losses at the gene ends were 6 bases for V and 5 bases for J; bases not matched to a gene: 7. Germline V gene data show CDR1 as DFQATT and CDR2 as SNEGSKA (reference sequence). This CDR3 contains 12 residues. Incomplete CDR3 DNA: TGCAGTGCACATCAGGGGGTGGACGAG. Translation gives CSAHQGVDE. The CDR3 as a whole reads CSAHQGVDEQYF.

Remarks on this clone: The read is 3 residues too short to cover the CDR3 end, so that end is filled in from the germline J gene. J is TRBJ2-5 and V is TRBV7-3; D is perhaps TRBD1 (5 bases). CDR3 length: 14 amino acids. Per germline, CDR1 SGHTA and CDR2 FQGTGA. V shed 5 bases and J shed 5 bases, with 15 bases lying between them. CDR3 sequence reads: CASSPWTSGETQYF. CDR3 DNA, as far as it was read: TGTGCCAGCAGCCCATGGACCTCAGGGGAGACC. The variable domain in full, with the rest retrieved from reference TRBV7-3 and TRBJ2-5, is GAGVSQTPSNKVTEKGKYVELRCDPISGHTALYWYRQSLGQGPEFLIYFQGTGAADDSGLPNDRFFAVRPEGSVSTLKIQRTERGDSAVYLCASSPWTSGETQYFGPGTRLLVL.

About this clone: The CDR3 is cut off 3 residues early in the read; its end comes from the germline J gene. This chain links TRBV6-2 or TRBV6-3 with TRBJ2-4, with TRBD2 matching 8 bases. Germline V gives CDR1 MNHEY, CDR2 SVGEGT. Trimming at V came to 6 bases and at J to 0 bases, leaving 7 bases not matched to a gene. CDR3 size: 16 residues. Here the CDR3 reads CASSPGGAIAKNIQYF. The covered CDR3 bases are TGTGCCAGCAGCCCGGGGGGGGCCATAGCCAAAAACATT.

Comment on this clone: The CDR3 extends 3 residues past the end of the read, so its final part is completed from the germline J gene. This rearrangement joins TRBV7-2 to TRBJ2-3, with 8 bases that match TRBD2. The junction had 6 bases not matched to a gene; V was cut back by 6 bases and J by 1 base. Germline V gives CDR1 SGHTA, CDR2 FQGNSA. CDR3 size: 15 residues. CDR3 amino acids: CASSFRTSRTDTQYF. The CDR3 DNA, read in part, is TGTGCCAGCAGTTTCAGGACTAGCCGCACAGATACG. Full variable domain (missing parts from reference TRBV7-2 and TRBJ2-3): GAGVSQSPSNKVTEKGKDVELRCDPISGHTALYWYRQSLGQGLEFLIYFQGNSAPDKSGLPSDRFSAERTGGSVSTLTIQRTQQEDSAVYLCASSFRTSRTDTQYFGPGTRLTVL.

As concerns this clone: Read sequence stops 3 residues before the CDR3 end, and the germline J gene provides the missing end. The genes are TRBV7-9 and TRBJ1-2; a possible D gene is TRBD1 (6 bases). Germline V lookup: CDR1 SEHNR, CDR2 FQNEAQ (reference sequence). The CDR3 is 15 amino acids. The CDR3 bases that were read are TGTGCCAGCAGCTTGAACCCGGGACACAACTACGAC. Its translation is CASSLNPGHNYD. The CDR3, in full, reads CASSLNPGHNYDYTF.

Comments on this clone: Coverage ceases 3 residues before the CDR3 finishes, and the germline J gene fills in the end. The chain uses TRBV12-3 or TRBV12-4 and TRBJ2-7, with a weak D call TRBD2 (5 bases). The CDR3 totals 15 residues. With 1 base removed from V and 3 bases from J, the gap between germline ends came to 13 bases. CDR3 amino acids: CASSLEWGSGYEQYF. CDR3 DNA, as far as it was read: TGTGCCAGCAGTTTAGAGTGGGGAAGCGGCTACGAG.

Incomplete CDR3 DNA: TGCGCCAGCAGCTTGGCCCCAACCACTAGCGGCAATGAG. Protein product: CASSLAPTTSGNE. The complete CDR3 reads CASSLAPTTSGNEQFF. The chain is built from TRBV5-1 and TRBJ2-1; 8 bases align to TRBD2. The read halts 3 residues ahead of the CDR3 end, with the missing end drawn from the germline J gene. In germline, CDR1 is SGHRS, CDR2 YFSETQ. The V segment lost 0 bases and the J segment 6 bases; nucleotides outside the gene matches: 8. This CDR3 has 16 amino acids.

As for this clone: Read data end 3 residues before the CDR3 end; the end is taken from the germline J gene. The chain links TRBV6-4 to TRBJ2-2; 10 bases are shared with TRBD1. The CDR3 covers 15 residues. The germline CDR1 and CDR2 sequences are MRHNA and SNTAGT. CDR3 sequence reads: CASSDRDRGPSPLFF. The DNA read from the CDR3 is TGTGCCAGCAGTGACCGGGACAGGGGACCTTCACCG.

Worth noting for this clone: The read finishes 3 residues shy of the CDR3 end, and the germline J gene is used to complete it. The V gene is TRBV29-1, the J gene TRBJ1-2; 9 bases line up with TRBD1. This CDR3 spans 12 amino acids. V shed 8 bases and J 7 bases; nucleotides not matched to a gene: 8. CDR1 is SQVTM and CDR2 is ANQGSEA in the germline V gene. The sequenced part of the CDR3 DNA is TGCAGCTCCCGGGGGGACAGGGTTGGC. It translates to CSSRGDRVG. The full CDR3 protein reads CSSRGDRVGYTF.

Of note for this clone: The read terminates 3 residues ahead of where the CDR3 ends, so the germline J gene completes it. The chain recombines TRBV20-1 with TRBJ2-5; D perhaps matches TRBD1 (6 bases). Germline values: CDR1 DFQATT, CDR2 SNEGSKA (reference sequence). The CDR3 is 14 residues long. Trimming removed 3 bases from V and 5 bases from J, with 16 bases in between. The CDR3 loop is CSASPPTGWETQYF. CDR3 bases read: TGCAGTGCTAGCCCTCCCACAGGGTGGGAGACC.

A word on this clone: The read gets to within 3 residues of the CDR3 end, and the germline J gene fills in the rest. The chain links TRBV11-3 to TRBJ2-3; TRBD1 is a possible D gene (5 bases). Germline CDR1 and CDR2: SGHNT and YENEEA. This CDR3 has 13 residues. Trimming shortened V by 0 bases and J by 4 bases, and 5 bases separated the two germline ends. The CDR3 sequence: CASSLDRADTQYF. Partial CDR3 DNA: TGTGCCAGCAGCTTAGACAGGGCAGATACG.

About this clone itself: The read terminates 3 residues ahead of where the CDR3 ends, so the germline J gene completes it. This chain joins TRBV20-1 and TRBJ1-1; unclear D gene. CDR3 length: 13 residues. V was shortened by 2 bases and J by 0 bases, with 7 bases between the two germline ends. From germline, CDR1 is DFQATT and CDR2 SNEGSKA (reference sequence). The sequenced part of the CDR3 DNA is TGCAGTGCTAGATTCGACATGAACACTGAA. As protein: CSARFDMNTE. The entire CDR3 reads CSARFDMNTEAFF.

Worth noting for this clone: The CDR3 end is not reached by the read, which stops 3 residues before it; the germline J gene fills it in. The chain uses TRBV5-5 and TRBJ2-7, with 7 positions matching TRBD1. CDR3 length: 15 residues. The ends lost 3 bases at V and 3 bases at J; junction bases unmatched: 9. In germline, CDR1 is SGHKS, CDR2 YYEKEE (reference sequence). CDR3 bases read: TGTGCCAGCAGCTCTCTCGTGGGACAGAACTACGAG. Protein: CASSSLVGQNYE. In full, the CDR3 reads CASSSLVGQNYEQYF. The full variable domain, in which reference TRBV5-5 and TRBJ2-7 provide the parts outside the CDR3, is DAGVTQSPTHLIKTRGQQVTLRCSPISGHKSVSWYQQVLGQGPQFIFQYYEKEERGRGNFPDRFSARQFPNYSSELNVNALLLGDSALYLCASSSLVGQNYEQYFGPGTRLTVT.

About this clone: The read stops 3 residues short of the end of the CDR3; the missing end is completed from the germline J gene. V is TRBV6-4 and J is TRBJ2-1, with D tentatively TRBD2 (7 bases). There are 15 residues in the CDR3. Germline V CDR1 and CDR2: MRHNA, SNTAGT. The V end was cut by 3 bases, the J end by 9 bases, with 18 bases between. The DNA read from the CDR3 is TGTGCCAGCAGTGAGAATGTAGTGAGGGGGGGTGAG. Residues: CASSENVVRGGE. The whole CDR3 region reads CASSENVVRGGEQFF.

On this clone itself: With the read ending 3 residues before the CDR3 end, the germline J gene is used to fill in that end. The genes are TRBV19 and TRBJ1-5; D is perhaps TRBD1 (5 bases). Germline CDR1 reads LNHDA; CDR2 reads SQIVND (reference sequence). V dropped 3 bases and J dropped 2 bases, with 11 bases sitting between them. The CDR3 contains 15 residues. CDR3 DNA (partial): TGTGCCAGTAGTATTGGGGCCTCGGGCAATCAGCCC. Its protein product is CASSIGASGNQP. Given in full, the CDR3 is CASSIGASGNQPQHF.